A selection of T cell receptor beta chains follows, all from one sample in a study of T cells after posttransplantation cyclophosphamide. The assay was immunoSEQ multiplex PCR, and TCRdb's table has in-frame clones only and misses some. The sample lists about 3,200 clones, none appearing once, the ten largest making up 13%. This specimen was PBMCs, taken after allogeneic stem cell transplant with posttransplant cyclophosphamide. Receptor source: a female patient between 55 and 75 years old who received an allogeneic stem cell transplant from a related donor and was CMV-positive. Some T cells here may be from the graft donor. The CDR3 runs from the conserved cysteine through the conserved F or W. The D gene is left open where the match is weak. The size entry is marked missing in some rows and otherwise reads once, few, many or a size class.

clone_size d_call j_call v_call cdr3_nt cdr3_aa
many TRBD2 TRBJ2-2 TRBV9 TGTGCCAGCAGCGTAGAGCCGGGGGGGGCCGGGGAGCTGTTTTTT CASSVEPGGAGELFF
many - TRBJ1-2 TRBV18 TGTGCCAGCTCACCTTCCCGGGACAATATGGGGGGCTACACCTTC CASSPSRDNMGGYTF
many TRBD2 TRBJ2-7 TRBV7-8 TGTGCCACGGGGGGGAGCTCCTACGAGCAGTACTTC CATGGSSYEQYF
- TRBD1 TRBJ1-1 TRBV28 TGTGCCAGCAGTTTACAGGGGGCGCCTTGGGCGAACACTGAAGCTTTCTTT CASSLQGAPWANTEAFF
many TRBD2 TRBJ2-3 TRBV11-2 TGTGCCAGCAGCCAATACGGGGGACTAGCAGATACGCAGTATTTT CASSQYGGLADTQYF
many - TRBJ2-1 TRBV7-7 TGTGCTAGCAGCTTAGTATTCGGGGGAGTAAACAATGAGCAGTTCTTC CASSLVFGGVNNEQFF
few - TRBJ1-2 TRBV9 TGTGCCAGCAGCGAACCGGGTGGCTGGCATGGCTACACCTTC CASSEPGGWHGYTF
many TRBD2 TRBJ2-7 TRBV30 TGTGCCTCCCTCCGGGGGGTCCCCTACGAGCAGTACTTC CASLRGVPYEQYF
many - TRBJ2-1 TRBV27 TGTGCCAGCAGCCTCTACAATGAGCAGTTCTTC CASSLYNEQFF
many - TRBJ2-7 TRBV6-2/TRBV6-3 TGTGCCAGCAAGGGGTCAGGGCGCGAGCAGTACTTC CASKGSGREQYF
many - TRBJ2-5 TRBV10-1 TGCGCCAGCAGCGAAGCGGGACAGAGAGAAGAGACCCAGTACTTC CASSEAGQREETQYF
many TRBD1 TRBJ1-6 TRBV7-9 TGTGCCAGCAGCTTAGTAGCAGGGGGCTTTGATTCACCCCTCCACTTT CASSLVAGGFDSPLHF
many - TRBJ2-1 TRBV24-1 TGTGCCACCAGTGGGGGCGGAGACTACAATGAGCAGTTCTTC CATSGGGDYNEQFF
few TRBD2 TRBJ2-2 TRBV5-5 TGTGCCAGCAGCTCGGGCGGGGGGAACACCGGGGAGCTGTTTTTT CASSSGGGNTGELFF
many - TRBJ2-7 TRBV2 TGTGCCAGCAGTGAAGAAGACGGACTGTATGATTCCTACGAGCAGTACTTC CASSEEDGLYDSYEQYF
medium-sized TRBD2 TRBJ2-1 TRBV19 TGTGCCAGTAGTCCAAGGACTAGCGGGAGGTCGAATGAGCAGTTCTTC CASSPRTSGRSNEQFF
many - TRBJ2-7 TRBV7-9 TGTGCCAGCAGCACCCCTACAGGGCCCCCCTACGAGCAGTACTTC CASSTPTGPPYEQYF
many - TRBJ1-1 TRBV4-3 TGCGCCAGCAGCCGGGGACAGAACACTGAAGCTTTCTTT CASSRGQNTEAFF
- - TRBJ1-1 TRBV23-1 TGCGCCAGCGCACCCTCGGGGGGGAACACTGAAGCTTTCTTT CASAPSGGNTEAFF
few - TRBJ1-5 TRBV12-3/TRBV12-4 TGTGCCAGCAGCTTAGCAGGGTACAGCAATCAGCCCCAGCATTTT CASSLAGYSNQPQHF
many TRBD1 TRBJ2-7 TRBV27 TGTGCCAGCAGTTTATCACCGGGACAGGGACGCTACGAGCAGTACTTC CASSLSPGQGRYEQYF
many TRBD1 TRBJ2-1 TRBV2 TGTGCCAGCACAACTCCCCGGGACAGGGCTAATGAGCAGTTCTTC CASTTPRDRANEQFF
many - TRBJ2-1 TRBV5-1 TGCGCCAGCAGCTTGCAACGGGATGAGCAGTTCTTC CASSLQRDEQFF
many TRBD1 TRBJ1-6 TRBV2 TGTGCCAGCAGGAAGCACGACAGGGAAAATTCACCCCTCCACTTT CASRKHDRENSPLHF
medium-sized - TRBJ1-4 TRBV5-6 TGTGCCAGCAGCTTGACGGGGATGGGTAATGAAAAACTGTTTTTT CASSLTGMGNEKLFF
many - TRBJ1-2 TRBV6-5 TGTGCCAGCAGTTACTCTGGGCAGATCAAAAACTATGGCTACACCTTC CASSYSGQIKNYGYTF
many TRBD1 TRBJ2-2 TRBV5-1 TGCGCCAGCAGCTCCGACAGGGGGGTGAACACCGGGGAGCTGTTTTTT CASSSDRGVNTGELFF
many - TRBJ2-3 TRBV27 TGTGCCAGCAGTTTAAAACGGACAGATACGCAGTATTTT CASSLKRTDTQYF
many TRBD2 TRBJ2-7 TRBV7-8 TGTGCCAGCAGCTTAGCCTCTAGCGGGGGTTACGAGCAGTACTTC CASSLASSGGYEQYF
many TRBD1 TRBJ1-1 TRBV4-3 TGCGCCAGCAGCCATACGACCTCATCCGGGACAGGGGAGGCTTTCTTT CASSHTTSSGTGEAFF
many TRBD1 TRBJ1-4 TRBV2 TGTGCCAGCAGAGACAGGACAGGGCAGGAAAAACTGTTTTTT CASRDRTGQEKLFF
many - TRBJ1-1 TRBV6-5 TGTGCCAGCAGTCCCCCCCAGGGGAGGACTGAAGCTTTCTTT CASSPPQGRTEAFF
many TRBD1 TRBJ1-1 TRBV10-3 TGTGCCATCAGTGGGGGAGACAGGGGGGTAACTGAAGCTTTCTTT CAISGGDRGVTEAFF
few - TRBJ2-3 TRBV13 TGTGCCAGCAGTGAATTGGGGGCCCCCCTGTACCCAGATACGCAGTATTTT CASSELGAPLYPDTQYF
medium-sized - TRBJ2-1 TRBV12-3/TRBV12-4 TGTGCCAGCAGTCTCCCACGGAATGAGCAGTTCTTC CASSLPRNEQFF
many TRBD2 TRBJ2-1 TRBV7-9 TGTGCCAGCAGCTTACAGGGACTAGCGAGTAGCTCCTACAATGAGCAGTTCTTC CASSLQGLASSSYNEQFF
many - TRBJ2-7 TRBV15 TGTGCCACCCTATACGAGCAGTACTTC CATLYEQYF
few - TRBJ2-5 TRBV7-2 TGTGCCAGCAGCCCACGGGGATTCGAAGCGACCCAGTACTTC CASSPRGFEATQYF
many TRBD1 TRBJ1-1 TRBV5-1 TGCGCCAGCTCTCAGGCCGGGACAGCGGACACTGAAGCTTTCTTT CASSQAGTADTEAFF
many - TRBJ2-6 TRBV6-5 TGTGCCAGCAGCCTCAAGGGGGCTGGGGCCAACGTCCTGACTTTC CASSLKGAGANVLTF
- - TRBJ2-1 TRBV12-3/TRBV12-4 TGTGCCAGCAGTTTACAGGGTTACAACGAGCAGTTCTTC CASSLQGYNEQFF
few TRBD1 TRBJ1-2 TRBV12-3/TRBV12-4 TGTGCCAGCAAAAATGACAGGGTGACCTATGGCTACACCTTC CASKNDRVTYGYTF
many TRBD1 TRBJ2-7 TRBV5-8 TGTGCCAGCAGCCTCCGGGACAGGGAGTCCGAGCAGTACTTC CASSLRDRESEQYF
many - TRBJ2-7 TRBV28 TGTGCCAGCAGCCCCCTTAGAACGAGCATCTACGAGCAGTACTTC CASSPLRTSIYEQYF
medium-sized - TRBJ2-1 TRBV10-3 TGTGCCATCAGTGAGGGGACATTAAACAATGAGCAGTTCTTC CAISEGTLNNEQFF
many - TRBJ2-7 TRBV28 TGTGCCAGCAGCCCCCCCTTAGGTAGCGGCTACGAGCAGTACTTC CASSPPLGSGYEQYF
- - TRBJ1-2 TRBV28 TGTGCCAGCAGTCACACAGGGAGAAAAGACTATGGCTACACCTTC CASSHTGRKDYGYTF
many - TRBJ1-2 TRBV30 TGTGCCTGGACGAGGACTGCTCTCTATGGCTACACCTTC CAWTRTALYGYTF
many - TRBJ2-5 TRBV6-1 TGTGCCAGCGGTGGCTCAGGAGAGACCCAGTACTTC CASGGSGETQYF
many TRBD1 TRBJ1-3 TRBV18 TGTGCCAGCTCAGACAGGGTTTCTGGAAACACCATATATTTT CASSDRVSGNTIYF
many TRBD1 TRBJ1-2 TRBV2 TGTGCCAGCACTCTATTTCAGGGACAGCACTATGGCTACACCTTC CASTLFQGQHYGYTF
- TRBD1 TRBJ2-7 TRBV19 TGTGCCAGTAGCATCTTTACAGGGGTGAGGTCGGACGAGCAGTACTTC CASSIFTGVRSDEQYF
many TRBD2 TRBJ2-3 TRBV12-3/TRBV12-4 TGTGCCAGCAGTCTGCGGGGGGGGAGGGGACAGTTCACAGATACGCAGTATTTT CASSLRGGRGQFTDTQYF
many TRBD2 TRBJ2-2 TRBV7-2 TGTGCCAGCAGCTTCCTAGCGGGGGCCGGGGAGCTGTTTTTT CASSFLAGAGELFF